This entry is about one T cell receptor (beta chain). These data originate in a study of blood T cell repertoires in COVID-19. Clones were sequenced by immunoSEQ multiplex PCR, and TCRdb holds only the in-frame ones, with some missing. This sample carries 300,000 to 400,000 clones, roughly 84% of them seen once, and the ten largest clones take 1%. The sequenced sample was peripheral blood. The receptor was isolated from a middle-aged man with active or convalescent COVID-19.

CDR3 sequence (DNA): TGTGCCAGCAGCGTAGGGTCGTTAGCCCAGCTTAGCCTCACAGATACGCAGTATTTT. It yields the protein CASSVGSLAQLSLTDTQYF. This chain connects TRBV9 to TRBJ2-3; D uncertain. V shed 0 bases and J shed 2 bases, with 22 bases lying between them. Germline CDR1 reads SGDLS; CDR2 reads YYNGEE. This CDR3 region has 19 residues. Full variable domain (rest looked up from reference TRBV9 and TRBJ2-3): DSGVTQTPKHLITATGQRVTLRCSPRSGDLSVYWYQQSLDQGLQFLIQYYNGEERAKGNILERFSAQQFPDLHSELNLSSLELGDSALYFCASSVGSLAQLSLTDTQYFGPGTRLTVL.